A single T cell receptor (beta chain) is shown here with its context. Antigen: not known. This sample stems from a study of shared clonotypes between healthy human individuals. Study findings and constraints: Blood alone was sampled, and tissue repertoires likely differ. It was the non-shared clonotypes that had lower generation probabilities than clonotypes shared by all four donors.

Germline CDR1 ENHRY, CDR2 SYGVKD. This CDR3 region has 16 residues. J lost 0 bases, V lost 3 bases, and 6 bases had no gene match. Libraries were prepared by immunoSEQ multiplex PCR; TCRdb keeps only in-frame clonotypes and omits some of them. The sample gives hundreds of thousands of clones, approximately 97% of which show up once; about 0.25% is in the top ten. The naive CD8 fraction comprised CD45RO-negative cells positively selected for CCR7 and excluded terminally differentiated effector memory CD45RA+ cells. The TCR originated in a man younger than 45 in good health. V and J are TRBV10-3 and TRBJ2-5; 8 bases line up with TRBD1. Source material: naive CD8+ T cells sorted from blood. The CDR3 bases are TGTGCCATCAGTGACGGACAGGGTTTATACCAAGAGACCCAGTACTTC. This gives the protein CAISDGQGLYQETQYF.